This is a list of T cell receptor beta chains from one sample in a study of identical twins. TCRdb redid the calling of the 5' RACE reads with MiXCR, one entry per CDR3 protein. This table holds 200,000 to 250,000 distinct CDR3 sequences, roughly 7% found once. The same sample was also used in a study of yellow fever vaccine responses in identical twins.

Material for sequencing was memory (CD45RO+) T cells sorted from blood. These receptors originate from a woman aged 18-29 years in good health. The CDR3 runs from the conserved cysteine through the conserved F or W. The D gene is left open where the match is weak. Clone size, where shown, is once, few, many, or a class for clones that have expanded.

clone size	D gene	CDR3 length	V gene	J gene	CDR3 protein	CDR3 DNA
many	-	12	TRBV3-1	TRBJ2-3	CASSQGINTQYF	TGTGCCAGCAGCCAAGGTATAAATACGCAGTATTTT
few	-	14	TRBV18	TRBJ2-7	CASSPPDMSYEQYF	TGTGCCAGCTCACCACCGGACATGTCCTACGAGCAGTACTTC
few	TRBD1	13	TRBV6-1	TRBJ2-1	CASIATGYNEQFF	TGTGCCAGCATTGCGACAGGGTACAATGAGCAGTTCTTC
-	-	15	TRBV20-1	TRBJ2-1	CSARPRTGASNEQFF	TGCAGTGCTCGCCCCCGGACGGGCGCATCCAATGAGCAGTTCTTC
-	-	12	TRBV5-5	TRBJ1-6	CASSLLGSPLHF	TGTGCCAGCAGCTTGCTTGGTTCACCCCTCCACTTT
-	-	14	TRBV7-9	TRBJ1-1	CASSLPRRGPEAFF	TGTGCCAGCAGCTTACCACGAAGGGGTCCTGAAGCTTTCTTT
few	-	11	TRBV12-3/TRBV12-4	TRBJ2-1	CASGILNEQFF	TGTGCCAGCGGGATTCTCAATGAGCAGTTCTTC
once	-	15	TRBV6-4	TRBJ2-1	CANSDKVDGGDEQFF	TGTGCCAACAGTGACAAGGTAGACGGAGGAGATGAGCAGTTCTTC
-	-	15	TRBV5-4	TRBJ2-5	CASSLGAQFRETQYF	TGTGCCAGCAGCTTGGGGGCCCAATTCCGGGAGACCCAGTACTTC
few	TRBD1	14	TRBV14	TRBJ1-2	CASSPSTGGYGYTF	TGTGCCAGCAGCCCATCGACAGGGGGTTATGGCTACACCTTC
-	TRBD2	16	TRBV12-3/TRBV12-4	TRBJ2-1	CASSSSLAGVWNEQFF	TGTGCCAGCAGTTCCTCGCTAGCGGGAGTTTGGAATGAGCAGTTCTTC
few	-	13	TRBV12-3/TRBV12-4	TRBJ2-1	CASSRRAPDEQFF	TGTGCCAGCAGTCGGAGGGCCCCGGATGAGCAGTTCTTC
many	-	15	TRBV7-6	TRBJ1-5	CASSLESRPSQPQHF	TGTGCCAGCAGCTTAGAGTCCCGGCCTAGCCAGCCCCAGCATTTT
many	-	15	TRBV11-2	TRBJ2-3	CASSLYRARTDTQYF	TGTGCCAGCAGCTTATACCGAGCCCGCACAGATACGCAGTATTTT
-	TRBD1	18	TRBV18	TRBJ2-1	CASSPQGVDRLTHNEQFF	TGTGCCAGCTCACCCCAGGGGGTAGACAGGCTGACCCACAATGAGCAGTTCTTC
many	TRBD1	15	TRBV4-1	TRBJ1-1	CASSPGGRGDTEAFF	TGCGCCAGCAGCCCCGGAGGCAGGGGGGACACTGAAGCTTTCTTT
many	-	13	TRBV10-2	TRBJ2-5	CASRAGLGETQYF	TGCGCCAGCAGAGCCGGATTGGGGGAGACCCAGTACTTC
many	-	14	TRBV7-3	TRBJ2-1	CASSPSEGRNEQFF	TGTGCCAGCAGCCCCTCGGAGGGTCGGAATGAGCAGTTCTTC
-	TRBD2	13	TRBV6-5	TRBJ2-3	CASHLLATDTQYF	TGTGCCAGCCACTTACTAGCGACAGATACGCAGTATTTT
many	-	14	TRBV12-3/TRBV12-4	TRBJ2-3	CASRRPGGTDTQYF	TGTGCCAGCAGACGACCGGGGGGCACAGATACGCAGTATTTT
-	-	15	TRBV12-3/TRBV12-4	TRBJ2-7	CASSCPGAGEVEQYF	TGTGCCAGCAGTTGCCCCGGTGCAGGGGAGGTCGAGCAGTACTTC
few	TRBD1	16	TRBV5-1	TRBJ2-2	CASSSQSGGNTGELFF	TGCGCCAGCAGCTCTCAGTCAGGGGGGAACACCGGGGAGCTGTTTTTT
-	-	15	TRBV6-1	TRBJ2-7	CASSEKVWGVIEQYF	TGTGCCAGCAGTGAAAAGGTGTGGGGCGTTATCGAGCAGTACTTC
-	-	15	TRBV28	TRBJ1-1	CASSYGQGGASEAFF	TGTGCCAGCAGTTACGGCCAGGGTGGGGCCTCTGAAGCTTTCTTT
few	TRBD1	17	TRBV5-1	TRBJ2-3	CASSGGTGGGRSDTQYF	TGCGCCAGCAGCGGAGGGACAGGGGGCGGTAGGTCCGATACGCAGTATTTT
few	TRBD1	14	TRBV6-1	TRBJ2-3	CASVRDRVSDTQYF	TGTGCCAGCGTACGGGACAGGGTATCAGATACGCAGTATTTT
-	-	14	TRBV7-6	TRBJ1-2	CASSLRDTDYGYTF	TGTGCCAGCAGCCTTAGGGACACCGACTATGGCTACACCTTC
-	-	13	TRBV20-1	TRBJ1-2	CSASRGGNYGYTF	TGCAGTGCTAGTCGCGGCGGGAACTATGGCTACACCTTC
-	TRBD1	16	TRBV20-1	TRBJ2-3	CSALDRVGSRGDTQYF	TGCAGTGCTTTGGACAGGGTGGGCAGCAGGGGAGATACGCAGTATTTT
-	-	13	TRBV20-1	TRBJ1-1	CSARPQGYTEAFF	TGCAGTGCTAGGCCCCAGGGGTACACTGAAGCTTTCTTT
few	TRBD2	15	TRBV7-6	TRBJ2-1	CASSLIGGIRNEQFF	TGTGCCAGCAGCTTAATCGGGGGGATCCGAAATGAGCAGTTCTTC
many	-	14	TRBV5-1	TRBJ1-5	CASSWGPGNQPQHF	TGCGCCAGCAGCTGGGGACCGGGCAATCAGCCCCAGCATTTT
few	-	16	TRBV2	TRBJ2-7	CASSPPQGSGLYEQYF	TGTGCCAGCAGCCCTCCTCAGGGATCGGGTCTCTACGAGCAGTACTTC
few	-	15	TRBV7-9	TRBJ2-3	CASSAGTKLSDTQYF	TGTGCCAGCAGCGCCGGGACCAAGCTATCTGATACGCAGTATTTT
many	TRBD2	15	TRBV6-1	TRBJ2-5	CASSGTRFEMETQYF	TGTGCCAGCAGTGGGACTAGGTTTGAAATGGAGACCCAGTACTTC
many	TRBD2	13	TRBV12-3/TRBV12-4	TRBJ2-1	CASSTSGDAGQFF	TGTGCCAGCAGTACTAGCGGCGATGCGGGGCAGTTCTTC
-	-	13	TRBV5-8	TRBJ2-5	CASSLARSLSQYF	TGTGCCAGCAGCTTGGCCCGTAGCCTGAGCCAGTACTTC
-	-	13	TRBV18	TRBJ1-1	CASSPSRDTQAFF	TGTGCCAGCTCACCAAGCAGGGACACTCAAGCTTTCTTT
-	TRBD1	16	TRBV28	TRBJ2-4	CASRLNSGTGKNIQYF	TGTGCCAGCAGGTTGAATTCCGGGACAGGGAAAAACATTCAGTACTTC
few	TRBD2	14	TRBV7-8	TRBJ2-5	CASTPGGREETQYF	TGTGCCAGCACCCCGGGGGGGCGCGAGGAGACCCAGTACTTC
many	-	12	TRBV12-3/TRBV12-4	TRBJ2-7	CASRGRVTEQYF	TGTGCCAGCAGGGGAAGGGTGACCGAGCAGTACTTC